This is a list of T cell receptor beta chains from one sample in a study of blood T cell repertoires in COVID-19. TCRdb keeps only in-frame clones here, not all; method: immunoSEQ multiplex PCR. The sample includes 110,000 to 150,000 clones, around 81% of them seen just once. The material sequenced was peripheral blood. These receptors were collected from a woman aged 50 to 60 with acute or convalescent COVID-19. CDR3s include the opening cysteine and the closing phenylalanine or tryptophan. The order of the fields is J gene, V gene, clone size, D gene, CDR3 protein, CDR3 DNA. D genes are given only for firm matches. Size values are once, few and many counts, or a class for expanded clones, and some rows have none.

J gene: TRBJ2-1
V gene: TRBV7-9
clone size: few
D gene: NA
CDR3 protein: CASSPLTREQFF
CDR3 DNA: TGTGCCAGCAGCCCTCTCACCAGAGAGCAGTTCTTC

J gene: TRBJ1-4
V gene: TRBV5-1
clone size: NA
D gene: NA
CDR3 protein: CASSLQGPIEKLFF
CDR3 DNA: TGCGCCAGCAGCTTACAGGGCCCTATTGAAAAACTGTTTTTT

J gene: TRBJ2-3
V gene: TRBV7-8
clone size: once
D gene: NA
CDR3 protein: CASSLARQGTNTDTQYF
CDR3 DNA: TGTGCCAGCAGCTTAGCACGACAGGGGACTAACACAGATACGCAGTATTTT

J gene: TRBJ2-3
V gene: TRBV6-2/TRBV6-3
clone size: NA
D gene: TRBD2
CDR3 protein: CASSTLAGGRADTQYF
CDR3 DNA: TGTGCCAGCAGTACACTAGCGGGGGGCCGGGCGGATACGCAGTATTTT

J gene: TRBJ2-7
V gene: TRBV21-1
clone size: NA
D gene: NA
CDR3 protein: CASSYTGTGSEQYF
CDR3 DNA: TGTGCCAGCAGCTATACCGGGACAGGGTCCGAGCAGTACTTC

J gene: TRBJ2-7
V gene: TRBV7-9
clone size: once
D gene: NA
CDR3 protein: CASSSTDSTYEQYF
CDR3 DNA: TGTGCCAGCAGCTCCACAGACAGTACCTACGAGCAGTACTTC

J gene: TRBJ1-2
V gene: TRBV18
clone size: NA
D gene: NA
CDR3 protein: CASSPNSSPGYGYTF
CDR3 DNA: TGTGCCAGCTCACCAAACTCTAGCCCGGGGTATGGCTACACCTTC

J gene: TRBJ1-5
V gene: TRBV19
clone size: NA
D gene: TRBD1
CDR3 protein: CASSILGQGSEPQHF
CDR3 DNA: TGTGCCAGTAGTATCCTCGGACAGGGGAGTGAGCCCCAGCATTTT

J gene: TRBJ2-1
V gene: TRBV3-1/TRBV3-2
clone size: NA
D gene: NA
CDR3 protein: CASSQKRVNPRNEQFF
CDR3 DNA: TGTGCCAGCAGCCAGAAGAGGGTAAATCCTCGGAATGAGCAGTTCTTC

J gene: TRBJ2-5
V gene: TRBV20-1
clone size: once
D gene: TRBD1
CDR3 protein: CSATRGETQYF
CDR3 DNA: TGCAGTGCTACCAGGGGGGAGACCCAGTACTTC

J gene: TRBJ2-7
V gene: TRBV19
clone size: NA
D gene: TRBD1
CDR3 protein: CASRLGQGMTYEQYF
CDR3 DNA: TGTGCCAGTAGACTCGGACAGGGTATGACCTACGAGCAGTACTTC

J gene: TRBJ2-3
V gene: TRBV29-1
clone size: NA
D gene: TRBD2
CDR3 protein: CSVIDRSGDTDTQYF
CDR3 DNA: TGCAGCGTGATCGACCGGAGCGGGGACACAGATACGCAGTATTTT

J gene: TRBJ2-2
V gene: TRBV6-6
clone size: NA
D gene: NA
CDR3 protein: CASSYTTRGTGELFF
CDR3 DNA: TGTGCCAGCAGTTACACCACCCGAGGCACCGGGGAGCTGTTTTTT

J gene: TRBJ2-7
V gene: TRBV6-5
clone size: once
D gene: TRBD1
CDR3 protein: CASRSGTAYEQYF
CDR3 DNA: TGTGCCAGCCGCTCCGGGACAGCTTACGAGCAGTACTTC

J gene: TRBJ2-2
V gene: TRBV10-3
clone size: NA
D gene: TRBD1
CDR3 protein: CATFTGDGPGELFF
CDR3 DNA: TGTGCCACTTTCACAGGGGATGGTCCCGGGGAGCTGTTTTTT

J gene: TRBJ1-3
V gene: TRBV28
clone size: NA
D gene: NA
CDR3 protein: CASTSPAGSSGNTIYF
CDR3 DNA: TGTGCCAGCACCTCCCCCGCGGGAAGCTCTGGAAACACCATATATTTT

J gene: TRBJ1-2
V gene: TRBV29-1
clone size: NA
D gene: NA
CDR3 protein: CSVEGQGEDGYTF
CDR3 DNA: TGCAGCGTGGAGGGCCAGGGAGAGGATGGCTACACCTTC

J gene: TRBJ2-1
V gene: TRBV7-2
clone size: NA
D gene: NA
CDR3 protein: CASSLYETGVKQFF
CDR3 DNA: TGTGCCAGCAGCCTTTACGAGACCGGAGTGAAGCAGTTCTTC

J gene: TRBJ2-7
V gene: TRBV7-2
clone size: NA
D gene: TRBD2
CDR3 protein: CASSFLAGAAYEQYF
CDR3 DNA: TGTGCCAGCAGCTTCCTAGCGGGGGCGGCCTACGAGCAGTACTTC

J gene: TRBJ1-2
V gene: TRBV29-1
clone size: NA
D gene: NA
CDR3 protein: CSVVGDTNYGYTF
CDR3 DNA: TGCAGCGTTGTCGGCGACACGAACTATGGCTACACCTTC

J gene: TRBJ1-2
V gene: TRBV7-3
clone size: NA
D gene: TRBD1
CDR3 protein: CASSSTGGDGYTF
CDR3 DNA: TGTGCCAGCAGCTCTACAGGGGGCGATGGCTACACCTTC

J gene: TRBJ2-2
V gene: TRBV2
clone size: NA
D gene: TRBD1
CDR3 protein: CASSVQGALNTGELFF
CDR3 DNA: TGTGCCAGCAGTGTACAGGGGGCGCTTAACACCGGGGAGCTGTTTTTT